Shown below are 2 T cell receptor beta chains from a single sample sequenced in a study of shared clonotypes between healthy human individuals (TCRdb year 2020). Receptor libraries were prepared by the immunoSEQ multiplex PCR assay. TCRdb stores this immuneACCESS table with in-frame sequences only. Part of the clones is absent; in the studies checked, under half of the shortfall reflects unresolved V genes, and no reason is known for the rest. The sample data list 850,000 to 1,200,000 clones, and approximately 68% of these were observed just once. The ten largest account for around 1.4% of the sample. Material: memory CD4+ T cells sorted from blood. The sample's cell subset or site label is to be understood as: CD45RA-negative fraction. These receptors all come from a man aged 18-30 years in good health.

The chain joins TRBV19 to TRBJ2-7, with D possibly matching TRBD2 (5 bases). The germline gives CDR1 LNHDA, CDR2 SQIVND (reference sequence). The V and J ends lost 5 bases and 3 bases respectively, with 17 bases between them. The CDR3 has 15 amino acids. The CDR3 DNA sequence: TGTGCCAGTAGTTCTTACAGAGGAGGTAACTACGAGCAGTACTTC. Its translation is CASSSYRGGNYEQYF.

CDR3 sequence (DNA): TGCAGCGTTGAAGATGGGGATGGGAGACAGAAAGACAATGAGCAGTTCTTC. Amino acid sequence: CSVEDGDGRQKDNEQFF. The chain couples TRBV29-1 to TRBJ2-1; D tentatively fits TRBD1 or TRBD2 (5 bases each). Germline V gene data show CDR1 as SQVTM and CDR2 as ANQGSEA. The CDR3 loop spans 17 amino acids. Trimming took off 0 bases at V and 5 bases at J, with 20 bases between the two ends.